This TCR beta chain derives from a study of Graves' ophthalmopathy and Graves' hyperthyroidism. With respect to this clonotype: The antigen remains unidentified.

This CDR3 spans 16 amino acids. CDR1 and CDR2 (germline): DFQATT, SNEGSKA (reference sequence). J was trimmed by 5 bases and V by 0 bases; bases with no gene match: 8. Hyperthyroidism in these 18- to 65-year-old patients was newly diagnosed, lasting under 2 months. RNA transcripts yielded amplified TCR beta CDR3 regions. Investigators did first-round RT-PCR with HTBI primers, then second-round multiplex PCR. In TCRdb, the multiplex PCR reads were re-called with MiXCR into one record per CDR3 protein. Here the sample spans about 500,000 distinct CDR3 sequences, 35% to 45% being singletons. The study's findings and limits: The model achieved under 71% sensitivity and over 72% specificity for ophthalmopathy progression. Most clonotypes expanded in thyroid above 0.001 frequency were present in blood too. Using 13 signatures, a model distinguished ophthalmopathy from stable hyperthyroidism, reaching more than 85% sensitivity and 81.08% specificity.

The rearrangement links TRBV20-1 to TRBJ2-3, with 10 bases identical to TRBD2. Material: peripheral blood or thyroid tissue (not recorded which). The sequence derives from an adult man with Graves' hyperthyroidism. The CDR3 region is CSARDLGLAVRDTQYF. DNA for the CDR3: TGCAGTGCTAGAGATCTTGGACTAGCGGTACGAGATACGCAGTATTTT.